This T cell receptor (beta chain) was captured in a study of radiotherapy plus CTLA-4 blockade in lung cancer. Study in general: Across the patients, objective responses occurred in about 19%, and disease control in around 31%.

Method: immunoSEQ multiplex PCR; TCRdb's copy keeps in-frame clones and lacks some. Of around 65,000 clones in the sample, around three quarters were seen once. CDR1 and CDR2 (germline): KGHSH, LQKENI. With V trimmed by 3 bases and J by 5 bases, 2 bases remained unmatched. The CDR3 has 14 amino acids. The genes are TRBV18 and TRBJ1-4; 8 nucleotides line up with TRBD1. This TCR was sampled from a human donor with non-small cell lung cancer who had a complete response to radiotherapy plus ipilimumab. The sequencing here drew on peripheral blood, taken from a patient treated with radiotherapy plus ipilimumab. Here the CDR3 DNA reads TGTGCCAGCTCACCGGGACAGGAGAATGAAAAACTGTTTTTT. Its protein product is CASSPGQENEKLFF.